The rows below give T cell receptor beta chains drawn from one sample of a study of blood T cell repertoires in COVID-19. Using immunoSEQ multiplex PCR, the repertoire was profiled, and TCRdb retains in-frame clones only, with some absent. The sample yields approximately 460,000 clones, approximately 92% seen once. The sequenced material came from peripheral blood. All receptors come from a man between 18 and 29 years old with COVID-19, enrolled during active disease. Each CDR3 is given with its conserved first and last residue. D genes are given only for firm matches. Not all rows give a size; the values are once, few, many and, for expanded clones, a class.

v_gene: TRBV5-1; abundance: -; d_gene: -; j_gene: TRBJ2-7; CDR3aa: CASSLRTSTSSYEQYF; CDR3nt: TGCGCCAGCAGCCTAAGAACTAGCACCAGCTCCTACGAGCAGTACTTC
v_gene: TRBV7-6; abundance: -; d_gene: TRBD1; j_gene: TRBJ2-5; CDR3aa: CASSPLQGPRTQYF; CDR3nt: TGTGCCAGCAGCCCTCTACAGGGGCCAAGGACCCAGTACTTC
v_gene: TRBV3-1/TRBV3-2; abundance: -; d_gene: -; j_gene: TRBJ1-4; CDR3aa: CASSQNRATNEKLFF; CDR3nt: TGTGCCAGCAGCCAGAACAGGGCAACTAATGAAAAACTGTTTTTT
v_gene: TRBV5-1; abundance: -; d_gene: -; j_gene: TRBJ2-7; CDR3aa: CASSLVGRVIDEQYF; CDR3nt: TGCGCCAGCAGCTTGGTCGGCAGGGTAATAGACGAGCAGTACTTC
v_gene: TRBV7-8; abundance: -; d_gene: -; j_gene: TRBJ2-3; CDR3aa: CASSQGPGRGYTDTQYF; CDR3nt: TGTGCCAGCAGCCAGGGTCCGGGGAGGGGGTACACAGATACGCAGTATTTT
v_gene: TRBV19; abundance: -; d_gene: -; j_gene: TRBJ1-3; CDR3aa: CASSIGTRVTGNTIYF; CDR3nt: TGTGCCAGTAGTATAGGGACGCGGGTCACTGGAAACACCATATATTTT
v_gene: TRBV21-1; abundance: -; d_gene: -; j_gene: TRBJ2-5; CDR3aa: CASSKDSSGRNDEETQYF; CDR3nt: TGTGCCAGCAGCAAAGACTCTAGCGGGAGAAACGATGAGGAGACCCAGTACTTC
v_gene: TRBV9; abundance: -; d_gene: TRBD1; j_gene: TRBJ1-5; CDR3aa: CASKSQGERVGLCNQPQHF; CDR3nt: TGTGCCAGTAAGTCTCAGGGGGAGAGGGTAGGGCTATGCAATCAGCCCCAGCATTTT
v_gene: TRBV25-1; abundance: -; d_gene: -; j_gene: TRBJ2-5; CDR3aa: CASSPRAGPAGAQYF; CDR3nt: TGTGCCAGCAGCCCCAGAGCGGGCCCCGCCGGGGCCCAGTACTTC
v_gene: TRBV7-2; abundance: -; d_gene: TRBD2; j_gene: TRBJ2-1; CDR3aa: CASSLELAGMNEQFF; CDR3nt: TGTGCCAGCAGCTTAGAACTAGCGGGAATGAATGAGCAGTTCTTC
v_gene: TRBV10-1; abundance: -; d_gene: -; j_gene: TRBJ2-7; CDR3aa: CASSPTTPSYEQYF; CDR3nt: TGCGCCAGCAGTCCGACGACACCGTCCTACGAGCAGTACTTC
v_gene: TRBV19; abundance: -; d_gene: TRBD2; j_gene: TRBJ2-1; CDR3aa: CASSTGTSGSAYNEQFF; CDR3nt: TGTGCCAGTAGTACTGGGACTAGCGGGAGCGCCTACAATGAGCAGTTCTTC
v_gene: TRBV11-2; abundance: -; d_gene: -; j_gene: TRBJ1-1; CDR3aa: CASSLPRGWGNTEAFF; CDR3nt: TGTGCCAGCAGCTTACCCAGGGGCTGGGGGAACACTGAAGCTTTCTTT
v_gene: TRBV3-1/TRBV3-2; abundance: -; d_gene: -; j_gene: TRBJ1-1; CDR3aa: CASSRTTANTEAFF; CDR3nt: TGTGCCAGCAGCCGTACGACAGCGAACACTGAAGCTTTCTTT
v_gene: TRBV2; abundance: -; d_gene: -; j_gene: TRBJ1-3; CDR3aa: CASSEVGDYTGNTIYF; CDR3nt: TGTGCCAGCAGTGAAGTAGGGGACTATACCGGAAACACCATATATTTT
v_gene: TRBV7-2; abundance: once; d_gene: -; j_gene: TRBJ1-4; CDR3aa: CASSLTRMTEKLFF; CDR3nt: TGTGCCAGCAGCTTAACCAGGATGACGGAAAAACTGTTTTTT
v_gene: TRBV6-5; abundance: -; d_gene: -; j_gene: TRBJ1-3; CDR3aa: CASSYEGGSGNTIYF; CDR3nt: TGTGCCAGCAGTTACGAGGGAGGTAGTGGAAACACCATATATTTT
v_gene: TRBV7-8; abundance: -; d_gene: TRBD1; j_gene: TRBJ1-1; CDR3aa: CASSFRDRGSEAFF; CDR3nt: TGTGCCAGCAGCTTTCGGGACAGGGGATCTGAAGCTTTCTTT
v_gene: TRBV5-1; abundance: -; d_gene: TRBD1; j_gene: TRBJ2-7; CDR3aa: CASSLGTGLYEQYF; CDR3nt: TGCGCCAGCAGCTTGGGGACAGGCCTCTACGAGCAGTACTTC
v_gene: TRBV25-1; abundance: -; d_gene: TRBD2; j_gene: TRBJ2-3; CDR3aa: CASSRPSGQSTDTQYF; CDR3nt: TGTGCCAGCAGTCGGCCTAGCGGGCAAAGCACAGATACGCAGTATTTT
v_gene: TRBV3-1/TRBV3-2; abundance: -; d_gene: TRBD1; j_gene: TRBJ2-4; CDR3aa: CASSHRGQGISKNIQYF; CDR3nt: TGTGCCAGCAGCCACCGAGGACAGGGTATATCCAAAAACATTCAGTACTTC
v_gene: TRBV5-1; abundance: few; d_gene: -; j_gene: TRBJ1-2; CDR3aa: CASSLGQNYGGYTF; CDR3nt: TGCGCCAGCAGCTTGGGACAGAACTATGGAGGCTACACCTTC
v_gene: TRBV11-2; abundance: -; d_gene: -; j_gene: TRBJ2-1; CDR3aa: CASSSTSHSSSYNEQFF; CDR3nt: TGTGCCAGCAGCTCAACGAGCCACAGTTCATCCTACAATGAGCAGTTCTTC
v_gene: TRBV19; abundance: -; d_gene: TRBD1; j_gene: TRBJ1-2; CDR3aa: CASTDRGRLGYTF; CDR3nt: TGTGCCAGCACTGACAGGGGGCGGTTGGGCTACACCTTC
v_gene: TRBV6-5; abundance: -; d_gene: -; j_gene: TRBJ2-7; CDR3aa: CASSYSGTRLSYEQYF; CDR3nt: TGTGCCAGCAGTTACTCTGGGACACGCCTCTCCTACGAGCAGTACTTC
v_gene: TRBV24-1; abundance: -; d_gene: -; j_gene: TRBJ2-1; CDR3aa: CATSDPRQGLNEQFF; CDR3nt: TGTGCCACCAGTGACCCACGGCAGGGGCTTAATGAGCAGTTCTTC
v_gene: TRBV7-2; abundance: -; d_gene: -; j_gene: TRBJ2-3; CDR3aa: CASSLARLSTDTQYF; CDR3nt: TGTGCCAGCAGCTTAGCACGACTTTCCACAGATACGCAGTATTTT
v_gene: TRBV2; abundance: -; d_gene: -; j_gene: TRBJ1-1; CDR3aa: CASRRQSPYTEAFF; CDR3nt: TGTGCCAGCAGGCGACAGTCACCATACACTGAAGCTTTCTTT
v_gene: TRBV4-1; abundance: -; d_gene: TRBD1; j_gene: TRBJ2-3; CDR3aa: CASSLQGQPTDTQYF; CDR3nt: TGCGCCAGCAGCTTACAGGGGCAACCCACAGATACGCAGTATTTT
v_gene: TRBV5-4; abundance: -; d_gene: TRBD1; j_gene: TRBJ2-7; CDR3aa: CASSYGTEASYEQYF; CDR3nt: TGTGCCAGCAGCTACGGGACAGAAGCCTCCTACGAGCAGTACTTC
v_gene: TRBV5-1; abundance: -; d_gene: TRBD1; j_gene: TRBJ1-6; CDR3aa: CASSFGQGVPNSPLHF; CDR3nt: TGCGCCAGCAGTTTCGGACAGGGGGTTCCCAATTCACCCCTCCACTTT
v_gene: TRBV14; abundance: few; d_gene: TRBD1; j_gene: TRBJ1-6; CDR3aa: CASSRTRDSDSPLHF; CDR3nt: TGTGCCAGCAGCCGGACCCGGGACAGCGATTCACCCCTCCACTTT
v_gene: TRBV11-1; abundance: -; d_gene: TRBD1; j_gene: TRBJ2-3; CDR3aa: CASSSLRGRAGDTQYF; CDR3nt: TGTGCCAGCAGCTCACTCAGGGGGCGGGCAGGAGATACGCAGTATTTT
v_gene: TRBV6-5; abundance: -; d_gene: TRBD1; j_gene: TRBJ1-6; CDR3aa: CASRGADRENSPLHF; CDR3nt: TGTGCCAGCAGAGGAGCCGACAGGGAGAATTCACCCCTCCACTTT
v_gene: TRBV7-2; abundance: -; d_gene: TRBD1; j_gene: TRBJ1-1; CDR3aa: CASRARQGPNTEAFF; CDR3nt: TGTGCCAGCAGAGCCAGACAGGGACCGAACACTGAAGCTTTCTTT
v_gene: TRBV2; abundance: -; d_gene: TRBD1; j_gene: TRBJ1-2; CDR3aa: CASRQGDYGYTF; CDR3nt: TGTGCCAGCAGACAGGGGGACTATGGCTACACCTTC
v_gene: TRBV3-1/TRBV3-2; abundance: once; d_gene: TRBD2; j_gene: TRBJ2-3; CDR3aa: CASSLAGGLSDTQYF; CDR3nt: TGTGCCAGCAGCCTAGCGGGGGGGCTCTCAGATACGCAGTATTTT
v_gene: TRBV4-1; abundance: -; d_gene: TRBD1; j_gene: TRBJ1-2; CDR3aa: CASSQTRDRTYGYTF; CDR3nt: TGCGCCAGCAGCCAGACCCGGGACAGGACGTATGGCTACACCTTC
v_gene: TRBV5-5; abundance: -; d_gene: TRBD2; j_gene: TRBJ2-5; CDR3aa: CASSLDLGLAGGETQYF; CDR3nt: TGTGCCAGCAGCTTGGATTTGGGACTAGCGGGAGGAGAGACCCAGTACTTC
v_gene: TRBV15; abundance: -; d_gene: -; j_gene: TRBJ1-5; CDR3aa: CATSRDLGGNQPQHF; CDR3nt: TGTGCCACCAGCAGAGATTTGGGAGGAAATCAGCCCCAGCATTTT
v_gene: TRBV6-1; abundance: once; d_gene: -; j_gene: TRBJ2-7; CDR3aa: CASSERYYEQYF; CDR3nt: TGTGCCAGCAGTGAGCGGTACTACGAGCAGTACTTC
v_gene: TRBV27; abundance: -; d_gene: -; j_gene: TRBJ1-2; CDR3aa: CASRESRSGYTF; CDR3nt: TGTGCCAGCAGGGAGAGCCGTAGTGGCTACACCTTC
v_gene: TRBV6-5; abundance: -; d_gene: -; j_gene: TRBJ2-7; CDR3aa: CASLTGLGTYEQYF; CDR3nt: TGTGCCAGTCTTACAGGGTTAGGAACCTACGAGCAGTACTTC
v_gene: TRBV30; abundance: -; d_gene: TRBD1; j_gene: TRBJ2-7; CDR3aa: CAWSVKQGARVYEQYF; CDR3nt: TGTGCCTGGAGTGTCAAGCAGGGGGCAAGGGTCTACGAGCAGTACTTC
v_gene: TRBV12-3/TRBV12-4; abundance: once; d_gene: -; j_gene: TRBJ2-1; CDR3aa: CASSPLVGEQFF; CDR3nt: TGTGCCAGCAGCCCTTTAGTTGGTGAGCAGTTCTTC
v_gene: TRBV6-5; abundance: -; d_gene: -; j_gene: TRBJ2-1; CDR3aa: CASSNIRVSYNEQFF; CDR3nt: TGTGCCAGCAGTAATATCAGGGTTTCCTACAATGAGCAGTTCTTC
v_gene: TRBV20-1; abundance: -; d_gene: TRBD1; j_gene: TRBJ2-7; CDR3aa: CSASYRGLVYEQYF; CDR3nt: TGCAGTGCTAGTTACAGGGGTTTGGTCTACGAGCAGTACTTC
v_gene: TRBV7-7; abundance: -; d_gene: -; j_gene: TRBJ2-1; CDR3aa: CASSLVTANYNEQFF; CDR3nt: TGTGCCAGCAGCTTAGTGACAGCAAATTACAATGAGCAGTTCTTC
v_gene: TRBV30; abundance: -; d_gene: -; j_gene: TRBJ2-3; CDR3aa: CAWSNNLRDTQYF; CDR3nt: TGTGCCTGGAGTAATAATCTACGGGATACGCAGTATTTT
v_gene: TRBV2; abundance: -; d_gene: TRBD2; j_gene: TRBJ2-1; CDR3aa: CASRTAGLAGGNEQFF; CDR3nt: TGTGCCAGCAGGACTGCGGGACTAGCGGGAGGAAATGAGCAGTTCTTC
v_gene: TRBV19; abundance: -; d_gene: -; j_gene: TRBJ2-7; CDR3aa: CASSMAAGPLYEQYF; CDR3nt: TGTGCCAGTAGTATGGCGGCAGGGCCCTTGTACGAGCAGTACTTC
v_gene: TRBV6-5; abundance: -; d_gene: TRBD1; j_gene: TRBJ1-3; CDR3aa: CASRSGQSVGNTIYF; CDR3nt: TGTGCCAGCAGGTCGGGACAGTCAGTTGGAAACACCATATATTTT
v_gene: TRBV7-8; abundance: -; d_gene: -; j_gene: TRBJ2-2; CDR3aa: CASSQGRAGALDGELFF; CDR3nt: TGTGCCAGCAGCCAAGGCCGGGCGGGGGCGTTGGACGGGGAGCTGTTTTTT
v_gene: TRBV9; abundance: -; d_gene: -; j_gene: TRBJ1-6; CDR3aa: CASSVGGWGDNSPLHF; CDR3nt: TGTGCCAGCAGCGTAGGGGGTTGGGGGGATAATTCACCCCTCCACTTT
v_gene: TRBV7-9; abundance: -; d_gene: -; j_gene: TRBJ2-3; CDR3aa: CASSGNAGARITDTQYF; CDR3nt: TGTGCCAGCAGCGGGAACGCGGGGGCTAGGATAACAGATACGCAGTATTTT